This T cell receptor (beta chain) derives from a study of healthy donors' naive CD4 and CD8 T cells. The V gene end was trimmed by 0 bases and the J gene end by 4 bases; junction bases not matched to a gene: 7. Germline V lookup: CDR1 SGHNT, CDR2 YYREEE (reference sequence). The CDR3 spans 16 residues. TCR libraries were built from about 0.55 ug of total RNA by linear amplification. Each CDR3 protein is one row after TCRdb ran MiXCR on the reads. The sample consists of around 180,000 distinct CDR3 sequences, around 80% of them appearing once. Sequencing was performed on naive CD4+ and CD8+ T cells sorted from blood, pooled from several donors. The TCR comes from a pool of human donors in good health; the sample pools cells from several healthy donors. The chain employs TRBV5-4 and TRBJ2-1; 7 nucleotides line up with TRBD2. The CDR3 reads CASSLEASGLYNEQFF. In nucleotides, the CDR3 is TGTGCCAGCAGCTTGGAGGCTAGCGGCCTATACAATGAGCAGTTCTTC.